These T cell receptor beta chains were read from a single sample in a study of cytomegalovirus exposure and HLA in healthy donors. This table comes from immunoSEQ multiplex PCR, and its TCRdb copy is limited to in-frame clones, with some not included. Here the sample table reports 200,000 to 250,000 clones. The specimen sequenced was PBMCs. The receptors shown here come from a woman in her 30s in good health and CMV-seropositive. CDR3s include the opening cysteine and the closing phenylalanine or tryptophan. A D gene is named only where the DNA matches it firmly.

TRBV5-1	TRBD1	TRBJ2-1	CASSLTITGDSYNEQFF	TGCGCCAGCAGTCTAACTATAACAGGGGACTCCTACAATGAGCAGTTCTTC
TRBV27	NA	TRBJ1-5	CASSSPMRNQPQHF	TGTGCCAGCAGTTCCCCTATGCGCAATCAGCCCCAGCATTTT
TRBV7-2	NA	TRBJ2-2	CASSLVASGSGELFF	TGTGCCAGCAGCTTAGTCGCCAGCGGTAGCGGGGAGCTGTTTTTT
TRBV29-1	NA	TRBJ2-5	CSTLGGGGETQYF	TGCAGCACCCTCGGAGGGGGCGGGGAGACCCAGTACTTC
TRBV6-1	TRBD1	TRBJ2-7	CASRSGQGNEQYF	TGTGCCAGCCGATCGGGACAGGGGAACGAGCAGTACTTC
TRBV5-3	NA	TRBJ1-5	CARSLAVRYSNQPQHF	TGTGCCAGAAGCTTGGCGGTACGGTATAGCAATCAGCCCCAGCATTTT
TRBV9	NA	TRBJ1-2	CASSAQGNYGYTF	TGTGCCAGCAGCGCCCAGGGTAACTATGGCTACACCTTC
TRBV4-3	TRBD1	TRBJ1-4	CASSRRYRGDEKLFF	TGCGCCAGCAGCCGACGGTACAGGGGAGATGAAAAACTGTTTTTT
TRBV6-5	NA	TRBJ1-5	CASSRHGGSNQPQHF	TGTGCCAGCAGCAGACACGGTGGGAGCAATCAGCCCCAGCATTTT
TRBV2	NA	TRBJ1-4	CASSYSTTNEKLFF	TGTGCCAGCAGTTACAGTACAACTAATGAAAAACTGTTTTTT
TRBV9	NA	TRBJ1-3	CASSVGPGVENTIYF	TGTGCCAGCAGCGTAGGGCCAGGGGTTGAAAACACCATATATTTT
TRBV25-1	TRBD1	TRBJ1-2	CASSELSGGAPLYGYTF	TGTGCCAGCAGTGAATTGTCAGGGGGCGCTCCCCTCTATGGCTACACCTTC
TRBV7-9	TRBD2	TRBJ2-3	CASSLEGTSKSDTQYF	TGTGCCAGCAGCTTAGAAGGGACTAGTAAATCAGATACGCAGTATTTT
TRBV19	TRBD1	TRBJ1-2	CASRQAPDRGRISYGYTF	TGTGCCAGTAGGCAAGCCCCTGACAGGGGGCGAATTTCCTATGGCTACACCTTC